This TCR beta chain is drawn from a study of glioma-infiltrating T cells. TCR alpha and beta CDR3 regions were amplified from RNA using iRepertoire nested multiplex PCR. TCRdb called the multiplex PCR reads again in MiXCR, with one record for every CDR3 protein. Of 150,000 to 200,000 distinct CDR3 sequences listed, around 32% are singletons. Trimming pared 6 bases from V and 4 bases from J, leaving 17 bases between. Germline V gene data show CDR1 as MDHEN and CDR2 as SYDVKM. The CDR3 is made up of 15 amino acids. The sequence was obtained from a human donor with low-grade glioma or glioblastoma, undergoing nonglioma brain surgery, or in good health (not recorded which). Sequencing was performed on glioma tissue, nonneoplastic brain tissue, or PBMCs (not recorded which). The rearrangement joins TRBV28 to TRBJ2-3; D gene ambiguous. CDR3 protein: CASRLGSSSSDTQYF. The CDR3 DNA reads as TGTGCCAGCAGGTTAGGATCCAGCAGTTCAGATACGCAGTATTTT.